These 25 T cell receptor beta chains were sequenced from one sample in a study of cytomegalovirus exposure and HLA in healthy donors. The PCR had 60 Vbeta and 13 Jbeta primers. The assay was immunoSEQ multiplex PCR, and TCRdb's table has in-frame clones only and misses some. The data contain 100,000 or so clones, around three quarters of them seen just once; the ten biggest clones take up approximately 4.1%. Sequencing input: PBMCs. These receptors all stem from a female donor in good health and CMV-seropositive.

This rearrangement joins TRBV4-1 to TRBJ2-2; a weak D match, TRBD1 (6 bases). CDR3 length: 17 amino acids. Germline values: CDR1 MGHRA, CDR2 YSYEKL. The V and J ends lost 1 base and 3 bases respectively, with 15 bases between them. The CDR3 loop is CASSQAPGVSDTGELFF. The CDR3 DNA reads as TGCGCCAGCAGCCAAGCCCCAGGGGTTTCGGACACCGGGGAGCTGTTTTTT.

The V and J genes are TRBV9 and TRBJ2-1; D might be TRBD2 (6 bases). The CDR3 loop spans 15 amino acids. Trimming took 3 bases from V and 10 from J, leaving 20 bases between them. Germline CDR1 reads SGDLS; CDR2 reads YYNGEE. CDR3 sequence: CASSAGTASVGEQFF. CDR3 in DNA: TGTGCCAGCAGCGCCGGTACGGCTAGCGTAGGGGAGCAGTTCTTC. The complete variable domain, with remaining parts taken from reference TRBV9 and TRBJ2-1, reads DSGVTQTPKHLITATGQRVTLRCSPRSGDLSVYWYQQSLDQGLQFLIQYYNGEERAKGNILERFSAQQFPDLHSELNLSSLELGDSALYFCASSAGTASVGEQFFGPGTRLTVL.

V and J are TRBV4-1 and TRBJ2-7, with 7 bases matching TRBD2. Germline CDR1 is MGHRA and CDR2 is YSYEKL. The CDR3 is 17 residues long. V dropped 4 bases and J dropped 0; count of bases not matched to a gene: 12. The CDR3 sequence is CASSPWESGTVSYEQYF. CDR3 nucleotide sequence: TGCGCCAGCAGCCCCTGGGAGAGCGGGACCGTCTCCTACGAGCAGTACTTC.

The chain uses TRBV29-1 and TRBJ1-2, with 9 bases matching TRBD1. V gave up 5 bases and J gave up 4 bases; unmatched junction bases: 14. Germline V CDR1 and CDR2: SQVTM, ANQGSEA. CDR3 length: 16 amino acids. As DNA, the CDR3 is TGCAGCGTTCATAAACCGGGACAGGGAGGGGGCTATGGCTACACCTTC. Translation gives CSVHKPGQGGGYGYTF.

The chain has TRBV6-4 and TRBJ1-1; D unclear. CDR1 is MRHNA, CDR2 SNTAGT, per germline. V lost 5 bases and J lost 3, with 7 bases in between. The CDR3 has 12 residues. CDR3 in amino acids: CASSFGDTEAFF. Written as DNA, the CDR3 is TGTGCCAGCAGTTTCGGGGACACTGAAGCTTTCTTT.

This chain links TRBV10-2 with TRBJ2-7; a possible D gene is TRBD2 (5 bases). Germline V gene lookup returns CDR1 WSHSY and CDR2 SAAADI. V was pared by 0 bases and J by 3 bases, with 9 bases between. This CDR3 is 14 amino acids long. This CDR3 reads CASSESASNYEQYF. The DNA of the CDR3 is TGCGCCAGCAGTGAGTCGGCTAGCAACTACGAGCAGTACTTC.

The CDR3 nucleotides are TGTGCCAGCAGTTCCGGATACTGGGGCGGCACTGAAGCTTTCTTT. Its translation is CASSSGYWGGTEAFF. The rearrangement uses TRBV28 and TRBJ1-1; a possible D gene is TRBD1 (5 bases). The CDR3 has 15 amino acids. Germline V gene data show CDR1 as MDHEN and CDR2 as SYDVKM. The V end lost 4 bases, the J end lost 4 bases, and 16 bases lay between the germline ends. The full variable domain, in which reference TRBV28 and TRBJ1-1 provide the parts outside the CDR3, is DVKVTQSSRYLVKRTGEKVFLECVQDMDHENMFWYRQDPGLGLRLIYFSYDVKMKEKGDIPEGYSVSREKKERFSLILESASTNQTSMYLCASSSGYWGGTEAFFGQGTRLTVV.

This chain uses TRBV7-8 with TRBJ2-5, with 11 nucleotides matching TRBD2. Germline trimming cut 0 bases from V and 0 bases from J; bases unmatched to any gene: 3. The CDR3 loop spans 17 amino acids. Germline CDR1 reads SGHVS; CDR2 reads FQNEAQ. CDR3 in DNA: TGTGCCAGCAGCTTAGCGTTACTAGCGGGAGACCAAGAGACCCAGTACTTC. Translated, it gives CASSLALLAGDQETQYF.

This clone turned up a few times. The chain employs TRBV5-1 and TRBJ2-3; 9 bases line up with TRBD1. CDR3 length: 17 residues. Trimming cost V 4 bases and J 2 bases; bases outside gene matches: 11. Germline V gene lookup returns CDR1 SGHRS and CDR2 YFSETQ. The CDR3 DNA reads TGCGCCAGCAGCCGAGACAGGGACAGGGTAAACACAGATACGCAGTATTTT. Its translation is CASSRDRDRVNTDTQYF.

The V and J genes are TRBV6-5 and TRBJ2-7, with 7 positions matching TRBD2. Germline V gives CDR1 MNHEY, CDR2 SVGAGI. The length of the CDR3 is 14 residues. After removal of 6 bases from V and 3 bases from J, the junction contained 8 bases not matched to a gene. The CDR3 region is CASSRGSGRYEQYF. The CDR3 bases are TGTGCCAGCAGCCGCGGGAGTGGCCGCTACGAGCAGTACTTC.

The chain combines TRBV7-8 with TRBJ1-2; D is ambiguous. This CDR3 has 14 amino acids. The germline V and J ends were trimmed by 0 bases and 4 bases, with 9 bases remaining between them. Per germline, CDR1 SGHVS and CDR2 FQNEAQ. The CDR3 DNA is TGTGCCAGCAGCTTAGCGAGCGGTTTCTATGGCTACACCTTC. This translates into CASSLASGFYGYTF.

This clone was picked up one time. The chain has TRBV5-1 and TRBJ2-7; a possible D gene is TRBD1 (5 bases). Trimming stripped 0 bases from V and 3 bases from J, with 10 bases between. This CDR3 spans 14 amino acids. Per germline, CDR1 SGHRS and CDR2 YFSETQ. The chain's CDR3 is CASSLERRVYEQYF. CDR3 nucleotide sequence: TGCGCCAGCAGCTTGGAGCGCAGGGTCTACGAGCAGTACTTC.

This clone was observed once. V usage is TRBV9 and J usage is TRBJ1-5, with D unresolved. The CDR3 has 13 residues. Germline CDR1 SGDLS, CDR2 YYNGEE. V was pared by 0 bases and J by 4 bases, with 5 bases between. CDR3: CASSVGLNQPQHF. DNA for the CDR3: TGTGCCAGCAGCGTAGGACTGAATCAGCCCCAGCATTTT.

The chain is built from TRBV13 and TRBJ2-1; D call uncertain. Germline V gene data show CDR1 as PRHDT and CDR2 as FYEKMQ (reference sequence). The CDR3 is 13 residues long. V was pared by 5 bases and J by 7 bases, with 12 bases between. Here the CDR3 DNA reads TGTGCCAGCAGCCTCCTAGGAGAGAATGAGCAGTTCTTC. Protein product: CASSLLGENEQFF.

The chain carries TRBV27 and TRBJ1-6, with TRBD1 matching over 9 bases. CDR1 MNHEY and CDR2 SMNVEV come from the germline V gene (reference sequence). Losses at the gene ends were 6 bases for V and 10 bases for J; bases not matched to a gene: 7. The CDR3 runs to 14 residues. The chain's CDR3 is CASRSGQGLSPLHF. CDR3 nucleotides: TGTGCCAGCAGGTCGGGACAGGGACTCTCACCCCTCCACTTT.

CDR3 region: CASSYWDRGEQYF. Here the CDR3 DNA reads TGTGCCAGCAGTTACTGGGACAGGGGCGAGCAGTACTTC. This chain uses TRBV6-8 with TRBJ2-7, with 10 bases that match TRBD1. Germline CDR1 and CDR2: MNHGY and SAAAGT. The length of the CDR3 is 13 residues. The trim removed 1 base at V and 6 bases at J, leaving 0 bases unmatched.

This chain connects TRBV7-8 to TRBJ2-7; tentatively, D is TRBD2 (6 bases). V lost 4 bases to trimming and J lost 6 bases, with 7 bases between them. This CDR3 is built from 11 residues. The germline gives CDR1 SGHVS, CDR2 FQNEAQ. CDR3 residues: CASSWGVEQYF. The CDR3 DNA reads as TGTGCCAGCAGCTGGGGGGTCGAGCAGTACTTC.

The chain couples TRBV2 to TRBJ1-1; 9 positions match TRBD1. The CDR3 is made up of 16 amino acids. Germline CDR1 reads SNHLY; CDR2 reads FYNNEI. J lost 2 bases, V lost 3 bases, and 7 bases had no gene match. CDR3 bases: TGTGCCAGCAGTGAGGGGACAGGGTCGTTTAACACTGAAGCTTTCTTT. This translates into CASSEGTGSFNTEAFF.

This clone was counted a few times. The chain recombines TRBV6-1 with TRBJ1-6, with 7 bases that match TRBD1. V lost 4 bases, J lost 6 bases, and 12 bases stayed unmatched. Germline assignment: CDR1 MNHNS and CDR2 SASEGT. The CDR3 spans 17 residues. The CDR3 DNA is TGTGCCAGCAGTGGGGGTACCGGGACAGTCTTTAATTCACCCCTCCACTTT. This translates into CASSGGTGTVFNSPLHF.

V usage is TRBV30 and J usage is TRBJ1-1; TRBD1 aligns across 7 bases. V was clipped by 4 bases and J by 5 bases; unmatched bases: 13. CDR1 and CDR2 (germline): GTSNPN, SVGIG (reference sequence). The CDR3 sequence is 15 residues long. In DNA, the CDR3 is TGTGCCTGGACCCAAGCCCCGACAGGGAGAACTGAAGCTTTCTTT. Amino acids: CAWTQAPTGRTEAFF.

The chain recombines TRBV7-2 with TRBJ1-2; TRBD1 is a possible D gene (6 bases). The V gene lost 1 base and the J gene lost 4 bases, with 13 bases spanning the gap. CDR1 SGHTA and CDR2 FQGNSA come from the germline V gene. The CDR3 contains 15 residues. The CDR3 loop is CASSLVQGIIYGYTF. In DNA, the CDR3 is TGTGCCAGCAGCTTAGTTCAGGGGATAATCTATGGCTACACCTTC.

J is TRBJ1-2 and V is TRBV7-9; D not certain. Looked up from germline, CDR1 is SEHNR and CDR2 is FQNEAQ (reference sequence). The CDR3 contains 15 residues. Trimming removed 4 bases at V and 0 bases at J, with 12 bases between. The CDR3: CASSSQVPANYGYTF. CDR3 in DNA: TGTGCCAGCAGCTCCCAGGTCCCTGCTAACTATGGCTACACCTTC.

The chain combines TRBV4-1 with TRBJ2-1; TRBD1 agrees at 8 bases. CDR3 length equals 17 residues. Germline loops: CDR1 MGHRA, CDR2 YSYEKL. J lost 4 bases, V lost 1 base, and 9 bases had no gene match. DNA of the CDR3: TGCGCCAGCAGCCAAGGATTCGGGACAGGTAATTACAATGAGCAGTTCTTC. Translation: CASSQGFGTGNYNEQFF.

The J gene is TRBJ2-1, the V gene TRBV19, with D perhaps matching TRBD2 (5 bases). CDR1 and CDR2 (germline): LNHDA, SQIVND (reference sequence). The ends were cut back, 3 bases at V and 0 bases at J, with 12 bases in the middle. The CDR3 is made up of 16 amino acids. CDR3 DNA sequence: TGTGCCAGTAGTATCCCTCCTGGGAGCTCCTACAATGAGCAGTTCTTC. Its protein is CASSIPPGSSYNEQFF.

This sequence joins TRBV27 and TRBJ1-2; no firm D call. Germline V gene data show CDR1 as MNHEY and CDR2 as SMNVEV (reference sequence). The V end was cut by 2 bases, the J end by 4 bases, with 11 bases between. This CDR3 has 14 amino acids. CDR3 loop: CASSLGGGRYGYTF. The CDR3 DNA follows: TGTGCCAGCAGTTTAGGCGGAGGGCGCTATGGCTACACCTTC.